This T cell receptor beta chain was identified in a study of blood T cell repertoires in COVID-19. CDR1 and CDR2 from the germline V gene are SGHDT and YYEEEE. The CDR3 has 14 amino acids. Trimming cost V 2 bases and J 3 bases; bases outside gene matches: 1. TCRdb's copy holds only in-frame clones and misses some; the assay was immunoSEQ multiplex PCR. In the table there are tens of thousands of clones, approximately 92% of which are singletons. The J gene is TRBJ2-5, the V gene TRBV5-6; 10 nucleotides match TRBD1. The sample was peripheral blood. The clonotype was recovered from a woman aged 55-69 years with COVID-19, enrolled during active disease. CDR3 protein: CASSFGTGEETQYF. The CDR3 nucleotides read TGTGCCAGCAGCTTCGGGACAGGGGAAGAGACCCAGTACTTC.